A single sample gave rise to the 29 T cell receptor beta chains below, sequenced in a study of OX40 agonist ivuxolimab in advanced cancers. The protocol was immunoSEQ multiplex PCR, while the TCRdb copy is restricted to in-frame clones and leaves out a portion. The sample has some 55,000 clones, approximately 80% seen once. The sample was CD4+ or CD8+ T cells sorted from blood, taken in a trial of the OX40 agonist ivuxolimab. These receptors originate from an adult with an advanced solid tumor such as melanoma, head and neck, liver or kidney cancer.

The chain uses TRBV5-1 and TRBJ2-5; TRBD2 matches at 10 bases. The CDR3 loop spans 15 amino acids. Germline V gives CDR1 SGHRS, CDR2 YFSETQ. V shed 3 bases and J 5 bases; nucleotides not matched to a gene: 7. The chain's CDR3 is CASSSGTSVTETQYF. CDR3 sequence (DNA): TGCGCCAGCAGCTCCGGGACTAGCGTCACCGAGACCCAGTACTTC.

The rearrangement links TRBV5-1 to TRBJ2-3; 8 bases are shared with TRBD2. V gave up 4 bases and J gave up 1 base; unmatched junction bases: 8. Germline V gene lookup returns CDR1 SGHRS and CDR2 YFSETQ. The CDR3 sequence is 16 residues long. The CDR3: CASSPRTSRGTDTQYF. The CDR3 nucleotides read TGCGCCAGCAGCCCCAGGACTAGCCGGGGCACAGATACGCAGTATTTT.

The chain joins TRBV5-6 to TRBJ2-5; D unclear. The CDR3 is made up of 15 amino acids. Germline V gives CDR1 SGHDT, CDR2 YYEEEE. V dropped 0 bases and J dropped 4 bases, with 13 bases sitting between them. The CDR3 DNA reads TGTGCCAGCAGCTTGGGGGTTAGAGTGGGAGAGACCCAGTACTTC. Translated: CASSLGVRVGETQYF.

J is TRBJ2-2 and V is TRBV27; maybe TRBD2 (5 bases). V lost 6 bases to trimming and J lost 6 bases, with 8 bases between them. The CDR3 runs 12 residues. Germline-derived CDR1 and CDR2 are MNHEY and SMNVEV (reference sequence). The CDR3 DNA is TGTGCCAGCAGGACGCGGGCCGGGGAGCTGTTTTTT. It codes for CASRTRAGELFF.

This clone was seen a few times. The CDR3 DNA reads as TGTGCCAGCAGACGGACAGGGGGTAGCAATCAGCCCCAGCATTTT. Amino acids: CASRRTGGSNQPQHF. V gene TRBV6-5 combines with J gene TRBJ1-5; 10 bases are shared with TRBD1. Losses at the gene ends were 6 bases for V and 0 bases for J; bases not matched to a gene: 2. The CDR3 covers 15 residues. CDR1 and CDR2 (germline): MNHEY, SVGAGI.

The V and J genes are TRBV5-4 and TRBJ2-5; D uncertain. Trimming removed 2 bases at V and 1 base at J, with 0 bases between. This CDR3 is 11 amino acids long. The germline gives CDR1 SGHNT, CDR2 YYREEE (reference sequence). The CDR3 protein is CASSFQETQYF. In DNA form, the CDR3 reads TGTGCCAGCAGCTTCCAAGAGACCCAGTACTTC.

This clone has a handful of counts. The V call is TRBV27, the J call TRBJ1-6; possible D gene TRBD1, 5 bases. The CDR3 covers 14 residues. V shed 3 bases and J shed 7 bases, with 10 bases lying between them. CDR1 and CDR2 from the germline V gene are MNHEY and SMNVEV (reference sequence). The CDR3 bases are TGTGCCAGCAGTTTTCGGGGGGGGAATTCACCCCTCCACTTT. This encodes CASSFRGGNSPLHF.

The CDR3 DNA is TGTGCCAGTAGATTGGGGCTCCTTGGCAATCAGCCCCAGCATTTT. Translation gives CASRLGLLGNQPQHF. The rearrangement links TRBV19 to TRBJ1-5; TRBD1 might be the D (5 bases). This CDR3 contains 15 residues. Germline CDR1 is LNHDA and CDR2 is SQIVND (reference sequence). Trimming left V 6 bases short and J 2 bases short, with 14 bases between.

The J gene is TRBJ2-3, the V gene TRBV28, with a weak D call TRBD2 (5 bases). CDR1 is MDHEN, CDR2 SYDVKM, per germline. CDR3 length equals 13 residues. V was cut by 7 bases and J by 2 bases, with 10 bases left in between. The CDR3 is CASKERNTDTQYF. CDR3 DNA sequence: TGTGCCAGCAAAGAGCGGAACACAGATACGCAGTATTTT.

In DNA, the CDR3 is TGCAGCGTACAACTAGCGGGGGTAGATACGCAGTATTTT. It codes for CSVQLAGVDTQYF. The chain combines TRBV29-1 with TRBJ2-3; TRBD2 matches 11 bases. Germline V gene data show CDR1 as SQVTM and CDR2 as ANQGSEA. This CDR3 is built from 13 residues. The V and J ends lost 6 bases and 5 bases, in that order; junction bases with no gene match: 4.

CDR3 protein: CASRDYNEQFF. DNA for the CDR3: TGTGCCAGTAGGGACTACAATGAGCAGTTCTTC. This chain uses TRBV19 with TRBJ2-1; D is unresolved. V was trimmed by 6 bases and J by 3 bases, leaving 3 bases between them. The CDR3 consists of 11 residues. Germline V gene lookup returns CDR1 LNHDA and CDR2 SQIVND (reference sequence). The full variable domain, with the rest looked up from reference TRBV19 and TRBJ2-1, is DGGITQSPKYLFRKEGQNVTLSCEQNLNHDAMYWYRQDPGQGLRLIYYSQIVNDFQKGDIAEGYSVSREKKESFPLTVTSAQKNPTAFYLCASRDYNEQFFGPGTRLTVL.

The genes are TRBV6-1 and TRBJ1-6; no clear D gene. With 7 bases removed from V and 4 bases from J, the gap between germline ends came to 14 bases. Germline V gene lookup returns CDR1 MNHNS and CDR2 SASEGT. The CDR3 totals 15 residues. The CDR3 here is CASTIAVPYNSPLHF. The DNA for the CDR3 is TGTGCCAGCACAATCGCGGTCCCTTATAATTCACCCCTCCACTTT.

The rearrangement links TRBV9 to TRBJ2-6; D uncertain. CDR1 is SGDLS and CDR2 is YYNGEE in the germline V gene. V dropped 4 bases and J dropped 0 bases, with 8 bases sitting between them. The CDR3 is made up of 15 amino acids. CDR3 residues: CASSPTSSGANVLTF. In DNA, the CDR3 is TGTGCCAGCAGCCCCACGTCCTCTGGGGCCAACGTCCTGACTTTC.

The genes are TRBV30 and TRBJ1-2; D may be TRBD1 (6 bases). The CDR3 has 13 amino acids. The V and J ends lost 2 bases and 4 bases respectively, with 11 bases between them. CDR1 and CDR2 from the germline V gene are GTSNPN and SVGIG (reference sequence). The CDR3 sequence: CAWSFGQTYGYTF. The CDR3 bases are TGTGCCTGGAGTTTTGGACAGACCTATGGCTACACCTTC.

This rearrangement joins TRBV6-5 to TRBJ2-5, with D possibly TRBD1 on 5 matching bases. CDR3 size: 15 residues. From germline, CDR1 is MNHEY and CDR2 SVGAGI. The V and J ends lost 0 bases and 1 base respectively, with 9 bases between them. DNA of the CDR3: TGTGCCAGCAGTTACTCAAGGACACGCCAAGAGACCCAGTACTTC. Protein sequence: CASSYSRTRQETQYF.

The chain couples TRBV7-6 to TRBJ2-5, with no clear D. The V and J ends lost 1 base and 1 base respectively, with 4 bases between them. CDR1 and CDR2 (germline): SGHVS, FNYEAQ. The CDR3 covers 13 residues. The CDR3 loop is CASSLGSQETQYF. The CDR3 DNA reads TGTGCCAGCAGCTTAGGGTCCCAAGAGACCCAGTACTTC. The entire variable domain, with the rest obtained from reference TRBV7-6 and TRBJ2-5, is as follows: GAGVSQSPRYKVTKRGQDVALRCDPISGHVSLYWYRQALGQGPEFLTYFNYEAQQDKSGLPNDRFSAERPEGSISTLTIQRTEQRDSAMYRCASSLGSQETQYFGPGTRLLVL.

This clone was seen a single time. The chain couples TRBV19 to TRBJ2-1, with a tentative D call TRBD2 (5 bases). Per germline, CDR1 LNHDA and CDR2 SQIVND (reference sequence). The CDR3 has 16 residues. V was trimmed by 6 bases and J by 4 bases, leaving 19 bases between them. Written as DNA, the CDR3 is TGTGCCAGTAGCATCTCCGGACTCCAGCTTTACAATGAGCAGTTCTTC. This translates into CASSISGLQLYNEQFF.

V usage is TRBV7-6 and J usage is TRBJ1-6; D ambiguous. Germline V CDR1 and CDR2: SGHVS, FNYEAQ. The CDR3 extends over 15 amino acids. Trimming removed 3 bases at V and 0 bases at J, with 6 bases between. DNA for the CDR3: TGTGCCAGCAGCTTGCAGGTCTCCTATAATTCACCCCTCCACTTT. Amino acids: CASSLQVSYNSPLHF.

The V call is TRBV9, the J call TRBJ2-5, with D perhaps assigned TRBD1 or TRBD2 (5 bases each). The CDR3 runs 12 residues. The V and J ends lost 5 bases and 11 bases respectively, with 16 bases between them. Germline loops: CDR1 SGDLS, CDR2 YYNGEE. This CDR3 is CASSLQMGEQYF. In DNA, the CDR3 is TGTGCCAGCAGTCTCCAAATGGGGGAGCAGTACTTC.

This clone was seen only a few times. This chain links TRBV7-6 with TRBJ2-3; 10 nucleotides agree with TRBD1. This CDR3 is 17 amino acids long. The ends lost 5 bases at V and 5 bases at J; junction bases unmatched: 13. CDR1 is SGHVS, CDR2 FNYEAQ, per germline. The CDR3 region is CASSRQLPTGGLDTQYF. The CDR3 DNA reads TGTGCCAGCAGCCGACAACTCCCGACAGGGGGCTTAGATACGCAGTATTTT.

This clone was seen once. The rearrangement uses TRBV5-1 and TRBJ1-1; D might be TRBD1 (5 bases). Per the germline V gene, CDR1 is SGHRS and CDR2 is YFSETQ. Between the trimmed V and J ends, which lost 0 bases and 2 bases, there was a span of 11 bases. CDR3 length: 15 amino acids. The chain's CDR3 is CASSLGRVGNTEAFF. DNA for the CDR3: TGCGCCAGCAGCTTGGGCAGGGTAGGTAACACTGAAGCTTTCTTT.

This rearrangement joins TRBV4-1 to TRBJ1-4; D is unclear. Trimming took 0 bases from V and 8 from J, leaving 10 bases between them. Germline-derived CDR1 and CDR2 are MGHRA and YSYEKL. The CDR3 is 14 amino acids. This CDR3 reads CASSQDSGFEKLFF. CDR3 bases: TGCGCCAGCAGCCAAGATAGCGGGTTCGAAAAACTGTTTTTT.

The chain uses TRBV27 and TRBJ2-1; TRBD2 aligns across 8 bases. Germline CDR1 reads MNHEY; CDR2 reads SMNVEV (reference sequence). The length of the CDR3 is 15 residues. Unmatched junction bases numbered 7, after V lost 4 bases and J lost 5 bases. The CDR3 nucleotides are TGTGCCAGCAGTTCCCGGCGGGGGGCGGACAATGAGCAGTTCTTC. Its protein is CASSSRRGADNEQFF.

The chain recombines TRBV5-1 with TRBJ2-7; 9 bases align to TRBD2. The CDR3 extends over 14 amino acids. Germline V CDR1 and CDR2: SGHRS, YFSETQ. V lost 4 bases and J lost 7; bases outside the gene matches: 9. The CDR3 sequence is CASSPRAGGWEQYF. The CDR3 DNA follows: TGCGCCAGCAGCCCACGAGCGGGAGGCTGGGAGCAGTACTTC.

The CDR3 loop reads CASSPGQFRQYGYTF. For the CDR3, the DNA is TGTGCCAGCAGCCCCGGACAGTTTCGTCAATATGGCTACACCTTC. The chain has TRBV7-9 and TRBJ1-2, with D maybe TRBD1 (6 bases). CDR1 SEHNR and CDR2 FQNEAQ come from the germline V gene (reference sequence). Trimming left V 5 bases short and J 5 bases short, with 18 bases between. The CDR3 length is 15 residues.

This clone appeared once. This rearrangement joins TRBV7-2 to TRBJ1-1, with D tentatively TRBD1 (5 bases). CDR1 is SGHTA, CDR2 FQGNSA, per germline. The germline V and J ends were trimmed by 4 bases and 5 bases, with 17 bases remaining between them. The CDR3 covers 15 residues. CDR3 protein: CASSSTPGPGTEAFF. Written as DNA, the CDR3 is TGTGCCAGCAGCTCAACCCCAGGGCCGGGGACTGAAGCTTTCTTT.

The genes are TRBV28 and TRBJ1-2; the D is unclear. The CDR3 runs 11 residues. CDR1 MDHEN and CDR2 SYDVKM come from the germline V gene. The V and J ends lost 4 bases and 3 bases respectively, with 3 bases between them. The CDR3, as DNA: TGTGCCAGCAGTTCCCACTATGGCTACACCTTC. Its translation: CASSSHYGYTF.

This clone was detected many times. The chain has TRBV6-5 and TRBJ1-2, with TRBD1 identical over 8 bases. V lost 7 bases, J lost 2 bases, and 6 bases stayed unmatched. In germline, CDR1 is MNHEY, CDR2 SVGAGI. There are 14 residues in the CDR3. The CDR3 DNA reads TGTGCCAGCATGCGAGGACAGGGCAACTATGGCTACACCTTC. Its protein product is CASMRGQGNYGYTF.

J is TRBJ2-5 and V is TRBV7-6; TRBD2 agrees at 8 bases. The CDR3 totals 16 residues. With 5 bases clipped from V and 5 bases from J, the junction kept 13 bases outside the gene matches. Per germline, CDR1 SGHVS and CDR2 FNYEAQ. In nucleotides, the CDR3 is TGTGCCAGCAGCCTCCTACTGGCGGGGGGTGGGGAGACCCAGTACTTC. It specifies CASSLLLAGGGETQYF.